This T cell receptor beta chain was recorded in a study of response to subunit inactivated influenza vaccine. This clonotype turned up a few times. TCRdb analysed the RT-PCR reads with MiXCR anew, one entry per CDR3 protein. The profile shows about 500,000 distinct CDR3 sequences, 10% to 15% of them singletons. The CDR3 loop spans 13 amino acids. Deletions cut 1 base from V and 7 bases from J, with 10 bases between. Germline-derived CDR1 and CDR2 are SGHTA and FQGNSA. The receptor comes from a man aged 50 to 60 who received an inactivated influenza vaccine. The rearrangement joins TRBV7-2 to TRBJ2-5; a weak D match, TRBD2 (5 bases). The sample here was PBMCs from blood, taken roughly 48 days after vaccination. CDR3 DNA sequence: TGTGCCAGCAGCTTAGACGGGGTGGGGACCCAGTACTTC. As protein: CASSLDGVGTQYF.